The 6 T cell receptor beta chains below were found in one sample sequenced in a study of cytomegalovirus exposure and HLA in healthy donors. This table comes from immunoSEQ multiplex PCR, and its TCRdb copy is limited to in-frame clones, with some not included. The sample has about 120,000 clones, around 88% seen once. Specimen: PBMCs. The receptors were sampled from a man aged 18 to 35 in good health and CMV-seronegative.

The gene calls are TRBV5-1 and TRBJ2-7; 7 nucleotides align to TRBD2. The CDR3 length is 15 residues. V trimming: 0 bases; J trimming: 2 bases; junction bases outside the gene matches: 5. Germline V CDR1 and CDR2: SGHRS, YFSETQ. In DNA, the CDR3 is TGCGCCAGCAGCTTGGCCCCTAGCGGAACCTACGAGCAGTACTTC. Protein sequence: CASSLAPSGTYEQYF.

The chain joins TRBV6-1 to TRBJ1-2, with TRBD1 identical over 9 bases. CDR1 is MNHNS, CDR2 SASEGT, per germline. This CDR3 contains 17 residues. V lost 4 bases to trimming and J lost 4 bases; unmatched junction nucleotides: 13. CDR3 sequence reads: CASSGMGQGYSGYGYTF. The CDR3 DNA reads as TGTGCCAGCAGTGGGATGGGACAGGGCTATTCAGGCTATGGCTACACCTTC.

The rearrangement joins TRBV28 to TRBJ2-7, with D possibly TRBD1 on 6 matching bases. This CDR3 has 14 residues. The germline gives CDR1 MDHEN, CDR2 SYDVKM. The germline V and J ends were trimmed by 3 bases and 3 bases, with 12 bases remaining between them. The CDR3 loop reads CASSFGRGNYEQYF. CDR3 sequence (DNA): TGTGCCAGCAGTTTTGGCAGGGGAAACTACGAGCAGTACTTC. Complete variable domain (other parts from reference TRBV28 and TRBJ2-7): DVKVTQSSRYLVKRTGEKVFLECVQDMDHENMFWYRQDPGLGLRLIYFSYDVKMKEKGDIPEGYSVSREKKERFSLILESASTNQTSMYLCASSFGRGNYEQYFGPGTRLTVT.

This chain uses TRBV19 with TRBJ1-1; 8 bases line up with TRBD1. CDR3 size: 12 residues. From germline, CDR1 is LNHDA and CDR2 SQIVND (reference sequence). The DNA of the CDR3 is TGTGTTACAGGGGGGGGTAACACTGAAGCTTTCTTT. Encoded protein: CVTGGGNTEAFF. Full variable domain (rest looked up from reference TRBV19 and TRBJ1-1): DGGITQSPKYLFRKEGQNVTLSCEQNLNHDAMYWYRQDPGQGLRLIYYSQIVNDFQKGDIAEGYSVSREKKESFPLTVTSAQKNPTAFYLCVTGGGNTEAFFGQGTRLTVV.

CDR3 DNA sequence: TGTGCCGGGGCTGGCAGGGCTGGAAACACCATATATTTT. Amino acids: CAGAGRAGNTIYF. The chain carries TRBV6-1 and TRBJ1-3; D perhaps matches TRBD1 (5 bases). V lost 11 bases to trimming and J lost 2 bases, with 13 bases between them. Per the germline V gene, CDR1 is MNHNS and CDR2 is SASEGT. This CDR3 spans 13 amino acids.

The CDR3 DNA is TGTGCCAGTAGTATCGGGACAGAGAGCTCCTACGAGCAGTACTTC. This translates into CASSIGTESSYEQYF. The chain is built from TRBV19 and TRBJ2-7, with 7 bases identical to TRBD1. V was clipped by 3 bases and J by 0 bases; unmatched bases: 5. Germline CDR1 and CDR2: LNHDA and SQIVND (reference sequence). This CDR3 spans 15 amino acids. Drawing the rest from reference TRBV19 and TRBJ2-7, the complete variable domain is DGGITQSPKYLFRKEGQNVTLSCEQNLNHDAMYWYRQDPGQGLRLIYYSQIVNDFQKGDIAEGYSVSREKKESFPLTVTSAQKNPTAFYLCASSIGTESSYEQYFGPGTRLTVT.